The clone carrying this TCR beta chain has at least ten counts. Its antigen is unknown. These data belong to a study of regulatory T cells in long-lasting Graves disease. Study-level results: Persistent patients shared some 2,900 public clonotypes among themselves. Newly diagnosed patients shared fewer, at under 1,000. Persistent disease preferred TRBV28, TRBJ1-2 and TRBJ2-5; new disease, TRBV20-1 and TRBJ2-1. With a small sample size, accuracy may have been reduced.

Time point here: persistent/refractory GD, antithyroid drugs over 5 years with positive TRAb. PBMC-extracted RNA yielded the TCR library. A peripheral blood sample, roughly 8.8 milliliters in volume, was drawn into EDTA tubes. The CDR3 loop spans 13 amino acids. V lost 0 bases and J lost 7, with 12 bases in between. Germline CDR1 is DFQATT and CDR2 is SNEGSKA (reference sequence). iRepertoire HTBI primers and Arm-PCR of CDR3 regions built TCR beta libraries. Via MiXCR, TCRdb re-called the multiplex PCR reads, giving one row per CDR3 protein. The table shows around 510,000 distinct CDR3 sequences, with around 21% occurring only once.

Sequences were derived from peripheral blood mononuclear cells (PBMCs), sampled when the disease was refractory, from a patient treated with antithyroid drugs. The receptor was derived from a female donor with Graves disease. The V gene is TRBV20-1, the J gene TRBJ2-5, with D possibly being TRBD2 (5 bases). The CDR3 sequence is CSARDMDWGTQYF. As DNA, the CDR3 is TGCAGTGCTAGAGATATGGACTGGGGGACCCAGTACTTC.